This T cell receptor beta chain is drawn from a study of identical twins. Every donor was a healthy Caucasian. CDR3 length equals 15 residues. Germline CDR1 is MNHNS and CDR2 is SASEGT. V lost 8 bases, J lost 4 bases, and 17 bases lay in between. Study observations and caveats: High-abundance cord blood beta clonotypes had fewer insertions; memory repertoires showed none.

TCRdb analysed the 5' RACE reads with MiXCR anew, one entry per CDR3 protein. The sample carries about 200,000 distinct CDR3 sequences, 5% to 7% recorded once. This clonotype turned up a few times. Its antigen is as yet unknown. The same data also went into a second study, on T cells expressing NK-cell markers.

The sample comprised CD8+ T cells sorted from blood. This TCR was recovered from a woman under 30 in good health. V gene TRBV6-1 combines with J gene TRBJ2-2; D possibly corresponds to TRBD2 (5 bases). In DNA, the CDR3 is TGTGCCAGCGGAAATTCGGGGTACACCACCGGGGAGCTGTTTTTT. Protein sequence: CASGNSGYTTGELFF.